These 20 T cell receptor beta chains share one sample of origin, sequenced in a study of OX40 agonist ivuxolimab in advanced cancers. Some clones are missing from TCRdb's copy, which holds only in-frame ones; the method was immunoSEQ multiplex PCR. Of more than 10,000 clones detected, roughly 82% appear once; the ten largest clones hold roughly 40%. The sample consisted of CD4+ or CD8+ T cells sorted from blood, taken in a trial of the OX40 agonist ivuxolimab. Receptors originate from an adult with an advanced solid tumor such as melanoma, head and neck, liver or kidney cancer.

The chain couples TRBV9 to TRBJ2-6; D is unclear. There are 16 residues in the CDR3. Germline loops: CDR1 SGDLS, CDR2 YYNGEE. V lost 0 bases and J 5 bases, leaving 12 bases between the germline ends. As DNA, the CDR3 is TGTGCCAGCAGCGTAGACGAAGGTGGCTGGGCCAACGTCCTGACTTTC. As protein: CASSVDEGGWANVLTF. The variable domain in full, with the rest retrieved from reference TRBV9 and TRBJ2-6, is DSGVTQTPKHLITATGQRVTLRCSPRSGDLSVYWYQQSLDQGLQFLIQYYNGEERAKGNILERFSAQQFPDLHSELNLSSLELGDSALYFCASSVDEGGWANVLTFGAGSRLTVL.

As DNA, the CDR3 is TGTGCCAGCAGCTTTAGGGACAGCAGCACAGATACGCAGTATTTT. Protein: CASSFRDSSTDTQYF. V gene TRBV6-5 combines with J gene TRBJ2-3; 7 nucleotides match TRBD1. This CDR3 contains 15 residues. In germline, CDR1 is MNHEY, CDR2 SVGAGI. The V gene end was trimmed by 6 bases and the J gene end by 0 bases; junction bases not matched to a gene: 6.

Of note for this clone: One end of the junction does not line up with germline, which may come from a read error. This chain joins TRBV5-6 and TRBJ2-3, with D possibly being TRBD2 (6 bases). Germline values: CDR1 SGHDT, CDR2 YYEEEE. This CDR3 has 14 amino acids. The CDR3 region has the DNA TGTGCCAGCAGCTTGAGTGGCCCGGGGACTGTACCGACATTT. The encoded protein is CASSLSGPGTVPTF.

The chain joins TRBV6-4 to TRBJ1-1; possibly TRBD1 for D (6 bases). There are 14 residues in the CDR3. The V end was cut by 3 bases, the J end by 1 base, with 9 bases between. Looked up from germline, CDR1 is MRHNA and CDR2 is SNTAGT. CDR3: CASSEDSSNTEAFF. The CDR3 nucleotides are TGTGCCAGCAGTGAGGACAGTTCGAACACTGAAGCTTTCTTT.

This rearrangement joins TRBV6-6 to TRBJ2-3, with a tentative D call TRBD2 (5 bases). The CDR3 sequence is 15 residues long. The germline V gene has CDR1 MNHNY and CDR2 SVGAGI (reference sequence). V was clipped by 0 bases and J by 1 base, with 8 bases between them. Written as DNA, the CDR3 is TGTGCCAGCAGTTACTCCGACGGGGGCACAGATACGCAGTATTTT. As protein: CASSYSDGGTDTQYF.

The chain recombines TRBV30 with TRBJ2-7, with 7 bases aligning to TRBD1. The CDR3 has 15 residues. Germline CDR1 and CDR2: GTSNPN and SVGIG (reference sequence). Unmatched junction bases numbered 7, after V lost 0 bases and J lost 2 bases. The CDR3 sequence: CAWSVRVDRTYEQYF. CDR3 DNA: TGTGCCTGGAGTGTACGGGTGGACAGGACCTACGAGCAGTACTTC.

CDR3 residues: CASSLALGDLIHEQFF. DNA for the CDR3: TGTGCCAGCAGCTTAGCCCTGGGGGACCTGATCCATGAGCAGTTCTTC. The rearrangement uses TRBV7-8 and TRBJ2-1; the D gene could be TRBD1 or TRBD2 (5 bases each). Germline V gene data show CDR1 as SGHVS and CDR2 as FQNEAQ. The CDR3 runs 16 residues. Trimming pared 0 bases from V and 8 bases from J, leaving 17 bases between.

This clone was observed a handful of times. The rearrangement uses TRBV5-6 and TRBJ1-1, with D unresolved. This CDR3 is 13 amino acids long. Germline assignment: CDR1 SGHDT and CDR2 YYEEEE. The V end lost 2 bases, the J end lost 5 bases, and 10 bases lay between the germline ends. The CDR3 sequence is CASSFSISTEAFF. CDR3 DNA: TGTGCCAGCAGCTTTAGTATTTCGACTGAAGCTTTCTTT.

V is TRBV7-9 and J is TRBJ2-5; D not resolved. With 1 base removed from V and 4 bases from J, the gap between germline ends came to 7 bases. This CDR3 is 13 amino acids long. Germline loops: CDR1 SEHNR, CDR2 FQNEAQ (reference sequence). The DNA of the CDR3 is TGTGCCAGCAGCTTAGTTCGAACAGAGACCCAGTACTTC. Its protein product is CASSLVRTETQYF. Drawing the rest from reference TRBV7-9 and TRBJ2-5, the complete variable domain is DTGVSQNPRHKITKRGQNVTFRCDPISEHNRLYWYRQTLGQGPEFLTYFQNEAQLEKSRLLSDRFSAERPKGSFSTLEIQRTEQGDSAMYLCASSLVRTETQYFGPGTRLLVL.

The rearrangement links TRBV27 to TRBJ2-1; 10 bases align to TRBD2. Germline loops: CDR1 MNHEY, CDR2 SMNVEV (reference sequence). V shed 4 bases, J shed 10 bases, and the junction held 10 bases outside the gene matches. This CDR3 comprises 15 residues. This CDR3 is CASSSLAGAIREQFF. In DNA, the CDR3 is TGTGCCAGCAGTTCCCTAGCGGGAGCCATAAGGGAGCAGTTCTTC.

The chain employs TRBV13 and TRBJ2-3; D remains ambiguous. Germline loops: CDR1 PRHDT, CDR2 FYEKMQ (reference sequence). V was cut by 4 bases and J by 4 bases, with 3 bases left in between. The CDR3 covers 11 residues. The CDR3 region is CASSYSDTQYF. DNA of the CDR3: TGTGCCAGCAGCTACTCAGATACGCAGTATTTT.

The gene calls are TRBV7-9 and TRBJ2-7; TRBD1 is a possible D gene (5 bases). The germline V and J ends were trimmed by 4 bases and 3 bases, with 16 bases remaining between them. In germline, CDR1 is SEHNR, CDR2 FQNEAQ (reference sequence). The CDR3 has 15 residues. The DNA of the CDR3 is TGTGCCAGCAGCTCCACCACAGACAGAGTCTACGAGCAGTACTTC. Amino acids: CASSSTTDRVYEQYF.

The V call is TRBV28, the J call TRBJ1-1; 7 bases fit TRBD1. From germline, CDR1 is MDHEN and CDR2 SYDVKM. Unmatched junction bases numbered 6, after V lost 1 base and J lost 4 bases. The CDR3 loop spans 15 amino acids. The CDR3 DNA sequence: TGTGCCAGCAGTTTATTGACAGGGATGAGCACTGAAGCTTTCTTT. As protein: CASSLLTGMSTEAFF.

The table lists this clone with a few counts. The CDR3 here is CASSLGRAVLGEQFF. The CDR3 coding sequence is TGTGCCAGCAGCTTAGGAAGGGCCGTGCTTGGTGAGCAGTTCTTC. The V call is TRBV11-3, the J call TRBJ2-1; no clear D gene. The CDR3 runs to 15 residues. Germline assignment: CDR1 SGHNT and CDR2 YENEEA. Trimming removed 1 base from V and 9 bases from J, with 16 bases in between.

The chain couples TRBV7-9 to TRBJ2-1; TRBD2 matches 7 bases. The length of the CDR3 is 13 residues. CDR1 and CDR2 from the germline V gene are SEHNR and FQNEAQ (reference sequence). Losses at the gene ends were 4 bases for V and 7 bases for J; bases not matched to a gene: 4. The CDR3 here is CASSSTSRNEQFF. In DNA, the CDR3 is TGTGCCAGCAGCTCGACTAGCCGGAATGAGCAGTTCTTC.

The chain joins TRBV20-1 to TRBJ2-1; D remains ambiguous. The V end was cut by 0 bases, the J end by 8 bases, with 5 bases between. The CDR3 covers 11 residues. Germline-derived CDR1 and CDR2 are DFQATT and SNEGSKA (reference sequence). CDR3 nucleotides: TGCAGTGCTAGAGAAGACTATGAGCAGTTCTTC. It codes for CSAREDYEQFF.

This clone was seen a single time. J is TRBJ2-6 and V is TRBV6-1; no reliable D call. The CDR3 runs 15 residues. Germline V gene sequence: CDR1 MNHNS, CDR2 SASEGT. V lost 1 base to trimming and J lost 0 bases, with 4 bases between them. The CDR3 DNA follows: TGTGCCAGCAGTGAAGTAAACTCTGGGGCCAACGTCCTGACTTTC. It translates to CASSEVNSGANVLTF.

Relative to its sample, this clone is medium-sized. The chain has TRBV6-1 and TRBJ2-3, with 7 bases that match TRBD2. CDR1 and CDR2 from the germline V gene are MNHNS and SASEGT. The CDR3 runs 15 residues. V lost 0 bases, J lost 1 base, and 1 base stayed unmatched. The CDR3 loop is CASSEALAGTDTQYF. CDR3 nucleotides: TGTGCCAGCAGTGAAGCGCTAGCGGGCACAGATACGCAGTATTTT.

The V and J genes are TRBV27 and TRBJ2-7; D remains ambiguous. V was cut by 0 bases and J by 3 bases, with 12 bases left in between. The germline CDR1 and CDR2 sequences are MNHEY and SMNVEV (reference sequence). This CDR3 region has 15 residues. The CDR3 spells CASSLSAGGIYEQYF. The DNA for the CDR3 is TGTGCCAGCAGTTTATCGGCAGGCGGTATCTACGAGCAGTACTTC.

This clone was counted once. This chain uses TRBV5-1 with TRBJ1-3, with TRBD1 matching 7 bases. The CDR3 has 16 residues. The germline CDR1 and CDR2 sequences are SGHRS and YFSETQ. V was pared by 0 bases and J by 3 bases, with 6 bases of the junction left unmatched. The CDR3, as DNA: TGCGCCAGCAGCTTGGGACAGGGTCTTCTTGGAAACACCATATATTTT. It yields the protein CASSLGQGLLGNTIYF.